This is a list of T cell receptor beta chains from one sample in a study of blood T cell repertoires in COVID-19. TCRdb's table, derived via immunoSEQ multiplex PCR, lists solely in-frame clones and lacks some. Among fewer than 65,000 clones, 75% to 90% were seen once, and the ten largest hold over 4.5%. Sequenced input: peripheral blood. The receptors come from a human donor in a cohort sampled during active COVID-19. The CDR3 runs from the conserved cysteine through the conserved F or W. D genes are given only for firm matches. Part of the rows lack a size; the others show once, few, many or a class for expanded clones.

TRBJ2-5	.	TRBD1	TRBV27	TGTGCCAGCAGTTACAGGGGTGGAAAAGAGACCCAGTACTTC	CASSYRGGKETQYF
TRBJ2-7	.	.	TRBV3-1/TRBV3-2	TGTGCCAGCAGCCCCGGGGAGCACGAGCAGTACTTC	CASSPGEHEQYF
TRBJ2-3	.	TRBD2	TRBV9	TGTGCCAGCAGCGTACAGGTCTCGGGCGGGGGAACCACTAGCACAGATACGCAGTATTTT	CASSVQVSGGGTTSTDTQYF
TRBJ2-7	.	.	TRBV6-2/TRBV6-3	TGTGCCAGCAGTTACTCGGACACCTACGAGCAGTACTTC	CASSYSDTYEQYF
TRBJ1-5	.	TRBD1	TRBV5-5	TGTGCCAGCAGCCTAGGGACAGCAAATAGCAATCAGCCCCAGCATTTT	CASSLGTANSNQPQHF
TRBJ2-7	.	.	TRBV29-1	TGCAGCGTGGAGGGGAGAAACGAGCAGTACTTC	CSVEGRNEQYF
TRBJ2-7	.	.	TRBV3-1/TRBV3-2	TGTGCCAGCAGCCTAGCCGGGACGGACAGCTACGAGCAGTACTTC	CASSLAGTDSYEQYF
TRBJ2-5	.	TRBD2	TRBV5-4	TGTGCCAGCAGCTCAGACCTTAGCGGGGGTGATCAAGAGACCCAGTACTTC	CASSSDLSGGDQETQYF
TRBJ2-2	.	.	TRBV30	TGTGCACGCAAGCGAGGAGGAGACACCGGGGAGCTGTTTTTT	CARKRGGDTGELFF
TRBJ2-5	.	.	TRBV7-2	TGTGCCAGCAGCTTATTCCCGGGGACCCAGTACTTC	CASSLFPGTQYF
TRBJ2-7	.	TRBD1	TRBV4-1	TGCGCCAGCAGCCAAGGCGCCGGGACAGGGAACTACGAGCAGTACTTC	CASSQGAGTGNYEQYF
TRBJ1-1	once	.	TRBV7-2	TGTGCCAGCAGCTACCCTGGAGAGGGGAGGGCTTTCTTT	CASSYPGEGRAFF
TRBJ1-5	.	.	TRBV13	TGTGCCAGCAGCCAGGGGCGGGGGCTGGGGCAGCCCCAGCATTTT	CASSQGRGLGQPQHF
TRBJ1-5	.	.	TRBV14	TGTGCCAGCAGCCCTAAGGCGGGGACGGCGGAACAGCCCCAGCATTTT	CASSPKAGTAEQPQHF
TRBJ2-3	once	TRBD2	TRBV4-3	TGCGCCAGCAGCCAAGGGCGGGGGGGAAGAGATACGCAGTATTTT	CASSQGRGGRDTQYF
TRBJ1-2	.	.	TRBV7-2	TGTGCCAGCAGCTTAGTATTCCGGGAGCTTGACTATGGCTACACCTTC	CASSLVFRELDYGYTF
TRBJ2-1	.	.	TRBV7-2	TGTGCCAGCAGCTTAGGTCTAGACAATGAGCAGTTCTTC	CASSLGLDNEQFF
TRBJ2-7	.	TRBD2	TRBV7-2	TGTGCCAGCAGCTCGGCTCGGACTAGCTACGAGCAGTACTTC	CASSSARTSYEQYF
TRBJ1-2	once	.	TRBV11-2	TGTGCCAGCAGCTCGACACCGACGACACCCCATGGCTACACCTTC	CASSSTPTTPHGYTF
TRBJ1-1	.	TRBD1	TRBV28	TGTGCCAGCAGAACGACAGGGGCCACTGAAGCTTTCTTT	CASRTTGATEAFF
TRBJ2-2	.	TRBD2	TRBV2	TGTGCCAGCAGTGGAAGTATGCGGGGGACCGGGGAGCTGTTTTTT	CASSGSMRGTGELFF
TRBJ2-7	.	.	TRBV28	TGTGCCAGCAGTCTCGGCTCCTACGAGCAGTACTTC	CASSLGSYEQYF
TRBJ2-5	.	.	TRBV5-1	TGCGCCAGCGGCTCAAGGGGAGAGACCCAGTACTTC	CASGSRGETQYF
TRBJ1-2	.	TRBD1	TRBV27	TGTGCCAGCAGCCTGCGTCGACAGGGGTCTAACTATGGCTACACCTTC	CASSLRRQGSNYGYTF
TRBJ1-1	.	.	TRBV5-1	TGCGCCAGTCGATTACAGGAGAACACTGAAGCTTTCTTT	CASRLQENTEAFF
TRBJ2-1	.	TRBD2	TRBV6-2/TRBV6-3	TGTGCCAGCAGTGGGGGACTAGGGGAGTACAATGAGCAGTTCTTC	CASSGGLGEYNEQFF
TRBJ1-1	.	TRBD1	TRBV5-4	TGTGCCAGCAGCTTACAGGGGGCCCTAGTATTCCACACTGAAGCTTTCTTT	CASSLQGALVFHTEAFF
TRBJ2-4	.	.	TRBV7-2	TGTGCCAGCAGCTCTGGAGGCCCCCTTAAAAACATTCAGTACTTC	CASSSGGPLKNIQYF
TRBJ1-2	.	.	TRBV6-5	TGTGCCAGCAGTTACGTGTCAAACTATGGCTACACCTTC	CASSYVSNYGYTF
TRBJ2-7	.	.	TRBV19	TGTGCCAGTAGTATGGGCCAGGGAATGCCCTACGAGCAGTACTTC	CASSMGQGMPYEQYF
TRBJ1-2	.	.	TRBV4-3	TGCGCCAGCAGCCAAGATAGCGGGTTTGCAGGGGCGGGTGGCTACACCTTC	CASSQDSGFAGAGGYTF
TRBJ2-7	.	TRBD1	TRBV15	TGTGCCACCAGCCCTACGGGGACAGGGGTCCACGAGCAGTACTTC	CATSPTGTGVHEQYF
TRBJ2-1	.	.	TRBV6-1	TGTGCCAGCAGTGAAGGGCAGGACAATGAGCAGTTCTTC	CASSEGQDNEQFF
TRBJ1-5	.	TRBD1	TRBV28	TGTGCCAGCCAATACAGGGGGAATCAGCCCCAGCATTTT	CASQYRGNQPQHF
TRBJ2-2	.	.	TRBV2	TGTGCCAGCAGCATCGACAGGACCACCGGGGAGCTGTTTTTT	CASSIDRTTGELFF
TRBJ1-3	.	.	TRBV7-6	TGTGCCAGCAGACCAAACTTCTCTGGAAACACCATATATTTT	CASRPNFSGNTIYF
TRBJ1-1	.	TRBD1	TRBV6-2/TRBV6-3	TGTGCCAGCAGTTACGAGCCAGGGGGCACCGTACGGAACACTGAAGCTTTCTTT	CASSYEPGGTVRNTEAFF
TRBJ2-5	.	TRBD2	TRBV29-1	TGCAGCGCCCGGGGGGGGAAAGAGACCCAGTACTTC	CSARGGKETQYF
TRBJ2-3	.	.	TRBV5-4	TGTGCCAGCAGCTTAGAGCGCACAGATACGCAGTATTTT	CASSLERTDTQYF
TRBJ2-5	.	TRBD2	TRBV9	TGTGCCAGCAGCGGAGGTAGCGGGACAAAAGAGACCCAGTACTTC	CASSGGSGTKETQYF
TRBJ2-3	few	.	TRBV30	TGTGCCTGGAGTGTCGGGACTCCTGCGGCAGATACGCAGTATTTT	CAWSVGTPAADTQYF
TRBJ2-3	once	.	TRBV5-6	TGTGCCAGCAGCTTTCTAGGACAGACCACAGATACGCAGTATTTT	CASSFLGQTTDTQYF
TRBJ2-7	.	.	TRBV29-1	TGCAGCGTTGGCAGGGGCCCTGACGAGCAGTACTTC	CSVGRGPDEQYF
TRBJ2-2	.	.	TRBV5-6	TGTGCCAGCAGCTTGGGAGGTGTCCGGGAGCTGTTTTTT	CASSLGGVRELFF
TRBJ1-5	once	TRBD1	TRBV6-6	TGTGCCAGCAGTGGGGTCACAGGGGATCAGCCCCAGCATTTT	CASSGVTGDQPQHF
TRBJ1-2	.	.	TRBV6-6	TGTGCCAGCAGTTACGGGGAGGGCGGCTACACCTTC	CASSYGEGGYTF
TRBJ1-1	.	.	TRBV19	TGTGCCAGTAGTATTCCCGGTCGTCTCACTGAAGCTTTCTTT	CASSIPGRLTEAFF
TRBJ2-7	.	TRBD1	TRBV7-8	TGTGCCAGCAGCGACCACCGGGACAGCTCCTACGAGCAGTACTTC	CASSDHRDSSYEQYF
TRBJ2-1	.	.	TRBV2	TGTGCCAGCAGTGAAGACTGTCGGGAAGGGTGCAACAATGAGCAGTTCTTC	CASSEDCREGCNNEQFF
TRBJ2-7	few	.	TRBV28	TGTGCCAGCAGTCGGACGACAGGACCTTTAGGGGCTCTCGAGCAGTACTTC	CASSRTTGPLGALEQYF